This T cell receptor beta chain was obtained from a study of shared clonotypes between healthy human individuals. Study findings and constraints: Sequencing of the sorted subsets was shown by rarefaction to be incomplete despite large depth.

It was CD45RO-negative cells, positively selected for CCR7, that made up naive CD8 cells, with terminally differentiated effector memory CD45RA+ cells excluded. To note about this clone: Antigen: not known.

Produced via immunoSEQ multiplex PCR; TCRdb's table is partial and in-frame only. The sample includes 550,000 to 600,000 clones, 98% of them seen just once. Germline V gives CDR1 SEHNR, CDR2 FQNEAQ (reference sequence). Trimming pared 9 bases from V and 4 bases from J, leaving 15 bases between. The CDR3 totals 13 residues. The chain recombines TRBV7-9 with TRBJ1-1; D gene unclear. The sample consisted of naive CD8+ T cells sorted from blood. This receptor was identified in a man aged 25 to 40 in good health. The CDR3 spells CARRELGGTEAFF. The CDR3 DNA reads TGTGCCAGAAGAGAACTTGGAGGCACTGAAGCTTTCTTT.